A selection of T cell receptor beta chains follows, all from one sample in a study of shared clonotypes between healthy human individuals. TCRdb keeps only in-frame clones here, not all; method: immunoSEQ multiplex PCR. The repertoire holds around 690,000 clones, with roughly 91% as singletons. Sequencing was carried out using memory CD8+ T cells from PBMCs. The receptor set was obtained from a man aged 18 to 30 in good health. Some clones in this sample may be carry-over from other donors' samples. The CDR3 runs from the conserved cysteine through the conserved F or W. D genes are given only for firm matches. A clone size is listed for some rows: how often the clone was seen (once, few, many), or a class if it is expanded.

18	few	TRBV29-1	TRBD2	TRBJ2-1	CSVELAGEFSWFYNEQFF	TGCAGCGTTGAACTAGCGGGAGAATTTTCCTGGTTTTACAATGAGCAGTTCTTC
14	NA	TRBV28	NA	TRBJ2-3	CASSLLASTDTQYF	TGTGCCAGCAGTTTACTCGCGAGCACAGATACGCAGTATTTT
14	NA	TRBV5-1	NA	TRBJ2-7	CASSHSDTRGEQYF	TGCGCCAGCAGCCATTCCGACACGAGGGGCGAGCAGTACTTC
19	NA	TRBV9	NA	TRBJ2-6	CASSVRGEVGRSGANVLTF	TGTGCCAGCAGCGTAAGGGGGGAGGTCGGACGATCTGGGGCCAACGTCCTGACTTTC
15	NA	TRBV6-1	TRBD1	TRBJ2-7	CASSEGDRVSDEQYF	TGTGCCAGCAGTGAGGGGGACAGGGTGTCAGACGAGCAGTACTTC
15	NA	TRBV7-9	TRBD2	TRBJ2-5	CASSQGLAGKETQYF	TGTGCCAGCAGCCAAGGACTAGCGGGAAAAGAGACCCAGTACTTC
16	NA	TRBV7-4	NA	TRBJ1-3	CASSFRQFSSGNTIYF	TGTGCCAGCAGCTTTAGACAGTTTAGCTCTGGAAACACCATATATTTT
16	NA	TRBV28	NA	TRBJ2-3	CASSFTVQGSTDTQYF	TGTGCCAGCAGTTTTACGGTTCAGGGATCCACAGATACGCAGTATTTT
14	once	TRBV7-9	NA	TRBJ2-2	CASTKGSGTGELFF	TGTGCCAGCACCAAAGGGAGCGGCACCGGGGAGCTGTTTTTT
15	once	TRBV27	TRBD1	TRBJ1-5	CASSVQGQGNQPQHF	TGTGCCAGCAGCGTACAGGGACAGGGGAATCAGCCCCAGCATTTT
17	NA	TRBV9	NA	TRBJ2-6	CASSVLLGRSGANVLTF	TGTGCCAGCAGCGTACTCCTAGGGAGGTCTGGGGCCAACGTCCTGACTTTC
14	once	TRBV27	NA	TRBJ2-7	CASSAIQGSYEQYF	TGTGCCAGCAGTGCGATACAGGGTTCCTACGAGCAGTACTTC
16	NA	TRBV6-4	TRBD1	TRBJ1-5	CASNRLNRGRNQPQHF	TGTGCCAGCAACCGACTGAACAGGGGGAGGAATCAGCCCCAGCATTTT
16	NA	TRBV16	NA	TRBJ1-5	CASSQSRGYSNQPQHF	TGTGCCAGCAGCCAATCGAGGGGGTATAGCAATCAGCCCCAGCATTTT
13	NA	TRBV10-1	NA	TRBJ1-2	CASSEPGDGGYTF	TGCGCCAGCAGTGAGCCAGGGGATGGTGGCTACACCTTC
16	NA	TRBV28	NA	TRBJ2-7	CASRIGTGLSVYEQYF	TGTGCCAGCAGGATCGGTACAGGGTTATCGGTCTACGAGCAGTACTTC
12	NA	TRBV7-9	NA	TRBJ1-1	CASSLTGNEAFF	TGTGCCAGCAGCTTGACGGGGAACGAAGCTTTCTTT
14	NA	TRBV6-5	NA	TRBJ1-2	CASSYSLGNYGYTF	TGTGCCAGCAGTTACTCTCTAGGGAACTATGGCTACACCTTC